This T cell receptor (beta chain) was identified in a study of Ad26.COV2.S vaccination and SARS-CoV-2 variants. Specified treatment: over 15 received Ad26.COV2.S at low or high dose, single or two shots; 5 received placebo; per-sample allocation not given. Material that was analyzed had been drawn on day 63 after the first vaccine or placebo injection. Sequencing was performed with immunoSEQ multiplex PCR; in TCRdb, only in-frame clones are kept and a portion is missing. In the table there are about 410,000 clones, around 92% of which are singletons. The material sequenced was peripheral blood, taken in a trial of Ad26.COV2.S vaccine versus placebo. This TCR was sampled from a person between 18 and 59 years old who received the Ad26.COV2.S COVID-19 vaccine or a placebo.

The CDR3 DNA is TGTGCCAGCAGCCCTTTGGGGGCGTTAGGCTACACCTTC. Residues: CASSPLGALGYTF. The chain links TRBV7-8 to TRBJ1-2; a weak D match, TRBD1 (6 bases). Trimming removed 5 bases from V and 8 bases from J, with 15 bases in between. The CDR3 runs to 13 residues. Looked up from germline, CDR1 is SGHVS and CDR2 is FQNEAQ.